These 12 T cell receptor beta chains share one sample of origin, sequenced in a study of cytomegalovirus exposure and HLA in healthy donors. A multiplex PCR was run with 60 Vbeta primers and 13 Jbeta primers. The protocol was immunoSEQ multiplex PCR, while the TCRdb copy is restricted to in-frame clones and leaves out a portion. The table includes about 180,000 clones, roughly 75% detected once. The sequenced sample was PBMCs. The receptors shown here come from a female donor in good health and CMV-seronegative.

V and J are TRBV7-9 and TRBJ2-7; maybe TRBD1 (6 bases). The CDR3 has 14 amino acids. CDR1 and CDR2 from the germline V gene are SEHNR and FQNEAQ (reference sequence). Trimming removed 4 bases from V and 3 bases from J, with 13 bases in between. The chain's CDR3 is CASSSGTDSYEQYF. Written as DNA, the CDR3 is TGTGCCAGCAGCTCAGGAACGGACAGCTACGAGCAGTACTTC.

The CDR3 DNA reads as TGTGCCAGCAGCTCCGCGCAGGGGGCTGGGGCCAACGTCCTGACTTTC. Residues: CASSSAQGAGANVLTF. The genes are TRBV5-5 and TRBJ2-6, with 7 bases matching TRBD1. The CDR3 totals 16 residues. The trim removed 3 bases at V and 2 bases at J, leaving 5 bases unmatched. From germline, CDR1 is SGHKS and CDR2 YYEKEE (reference sequence).

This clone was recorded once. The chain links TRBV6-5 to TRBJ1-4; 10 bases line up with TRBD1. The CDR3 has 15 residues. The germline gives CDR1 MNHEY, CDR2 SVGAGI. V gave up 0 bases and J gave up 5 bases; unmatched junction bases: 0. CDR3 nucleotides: TGTGCCAGCAGTTACTCGGGACAGGGGAATGAAAAACTGTTTTTT. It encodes CASSYSGQGNEKLFF.

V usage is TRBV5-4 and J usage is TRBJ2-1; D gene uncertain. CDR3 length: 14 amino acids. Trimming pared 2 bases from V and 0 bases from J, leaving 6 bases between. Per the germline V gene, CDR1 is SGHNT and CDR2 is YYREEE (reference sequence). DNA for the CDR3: TGTGCCAGCAGCTTTGAGGTCTCCTACAATGAGCAGTTCTTC. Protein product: CASSFEVSYNEQFF.

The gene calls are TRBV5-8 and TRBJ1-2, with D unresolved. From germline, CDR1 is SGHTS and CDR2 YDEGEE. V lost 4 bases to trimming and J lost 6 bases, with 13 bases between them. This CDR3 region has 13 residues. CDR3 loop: CASSRLWPHGYTF. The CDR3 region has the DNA TGTGCCAGCAGCCGACTGTGGCCTCATGGCTACACCTTC.

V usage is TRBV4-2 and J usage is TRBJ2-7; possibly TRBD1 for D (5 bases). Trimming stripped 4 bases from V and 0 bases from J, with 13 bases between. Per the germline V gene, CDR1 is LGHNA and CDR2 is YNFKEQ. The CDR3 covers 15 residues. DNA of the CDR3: TGTGCCAGCAGCCTTGGGGCTACAAGCTCCTACGAGCAGTACTTC. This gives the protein CASSLGATSSYEQYF.

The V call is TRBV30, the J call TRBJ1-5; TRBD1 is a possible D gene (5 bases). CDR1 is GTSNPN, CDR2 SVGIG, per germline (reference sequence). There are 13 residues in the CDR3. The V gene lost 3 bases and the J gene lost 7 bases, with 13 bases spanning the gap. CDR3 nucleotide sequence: TGTGCCTGGAGCGGCCAGGGAGGACAGCCCCAGCATTTT. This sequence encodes CAWSGQGGQPQHF.

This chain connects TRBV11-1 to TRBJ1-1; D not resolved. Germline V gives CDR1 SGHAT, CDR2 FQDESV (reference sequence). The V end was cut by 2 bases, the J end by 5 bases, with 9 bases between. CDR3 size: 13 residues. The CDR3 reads CASSLYERTEAFF. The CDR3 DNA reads TGTGCCAGCAGCTTATACGAACGGACTGAAGCTTTCTTT.

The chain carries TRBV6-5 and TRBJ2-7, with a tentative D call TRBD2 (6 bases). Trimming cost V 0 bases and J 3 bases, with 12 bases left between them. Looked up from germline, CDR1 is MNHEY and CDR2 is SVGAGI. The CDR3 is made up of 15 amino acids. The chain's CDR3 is CASSYSNRGGYEQYF. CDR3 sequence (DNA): TGTGCCAGCAGTTACTCGAATAGGGGAGGCTACGAGCAGTACTTC.

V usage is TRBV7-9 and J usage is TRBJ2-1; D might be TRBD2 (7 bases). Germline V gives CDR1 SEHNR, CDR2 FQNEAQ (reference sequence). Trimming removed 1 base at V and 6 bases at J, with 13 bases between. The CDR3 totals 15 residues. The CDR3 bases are TGTGCCAGCAGCTTAGGTGGGGGGGCCGGCAATGAGCAGTTCTTC. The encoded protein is CASSLGGGAGNEQFF.

The CDR3 DNA reads as TGTGCCAGCAGCCCGGGTACCTACGAGCAGTACTTC. Translated, it gives CASSPGTYEQYF. V usage is TRBV27 and J usage is TRBJ2-7; D gene uncertain. The CDR3 spans 12 residues. Germline assignment: CDR1 MNHEY and CDR2 SMNVEV (reference sequence). Trimming shortened V by 6 bases and J by 2 bases, and 8 bases separated the two germline ends.

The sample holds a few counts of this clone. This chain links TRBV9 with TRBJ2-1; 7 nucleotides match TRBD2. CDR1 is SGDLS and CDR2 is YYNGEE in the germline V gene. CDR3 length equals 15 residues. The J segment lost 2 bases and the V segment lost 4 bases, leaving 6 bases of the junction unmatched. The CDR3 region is CASSPKAGTYNEQFF. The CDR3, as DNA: TGTGCCAGCAGCCCAAAAGCGGGAACCTACAATGAGCAGTTCTTC.